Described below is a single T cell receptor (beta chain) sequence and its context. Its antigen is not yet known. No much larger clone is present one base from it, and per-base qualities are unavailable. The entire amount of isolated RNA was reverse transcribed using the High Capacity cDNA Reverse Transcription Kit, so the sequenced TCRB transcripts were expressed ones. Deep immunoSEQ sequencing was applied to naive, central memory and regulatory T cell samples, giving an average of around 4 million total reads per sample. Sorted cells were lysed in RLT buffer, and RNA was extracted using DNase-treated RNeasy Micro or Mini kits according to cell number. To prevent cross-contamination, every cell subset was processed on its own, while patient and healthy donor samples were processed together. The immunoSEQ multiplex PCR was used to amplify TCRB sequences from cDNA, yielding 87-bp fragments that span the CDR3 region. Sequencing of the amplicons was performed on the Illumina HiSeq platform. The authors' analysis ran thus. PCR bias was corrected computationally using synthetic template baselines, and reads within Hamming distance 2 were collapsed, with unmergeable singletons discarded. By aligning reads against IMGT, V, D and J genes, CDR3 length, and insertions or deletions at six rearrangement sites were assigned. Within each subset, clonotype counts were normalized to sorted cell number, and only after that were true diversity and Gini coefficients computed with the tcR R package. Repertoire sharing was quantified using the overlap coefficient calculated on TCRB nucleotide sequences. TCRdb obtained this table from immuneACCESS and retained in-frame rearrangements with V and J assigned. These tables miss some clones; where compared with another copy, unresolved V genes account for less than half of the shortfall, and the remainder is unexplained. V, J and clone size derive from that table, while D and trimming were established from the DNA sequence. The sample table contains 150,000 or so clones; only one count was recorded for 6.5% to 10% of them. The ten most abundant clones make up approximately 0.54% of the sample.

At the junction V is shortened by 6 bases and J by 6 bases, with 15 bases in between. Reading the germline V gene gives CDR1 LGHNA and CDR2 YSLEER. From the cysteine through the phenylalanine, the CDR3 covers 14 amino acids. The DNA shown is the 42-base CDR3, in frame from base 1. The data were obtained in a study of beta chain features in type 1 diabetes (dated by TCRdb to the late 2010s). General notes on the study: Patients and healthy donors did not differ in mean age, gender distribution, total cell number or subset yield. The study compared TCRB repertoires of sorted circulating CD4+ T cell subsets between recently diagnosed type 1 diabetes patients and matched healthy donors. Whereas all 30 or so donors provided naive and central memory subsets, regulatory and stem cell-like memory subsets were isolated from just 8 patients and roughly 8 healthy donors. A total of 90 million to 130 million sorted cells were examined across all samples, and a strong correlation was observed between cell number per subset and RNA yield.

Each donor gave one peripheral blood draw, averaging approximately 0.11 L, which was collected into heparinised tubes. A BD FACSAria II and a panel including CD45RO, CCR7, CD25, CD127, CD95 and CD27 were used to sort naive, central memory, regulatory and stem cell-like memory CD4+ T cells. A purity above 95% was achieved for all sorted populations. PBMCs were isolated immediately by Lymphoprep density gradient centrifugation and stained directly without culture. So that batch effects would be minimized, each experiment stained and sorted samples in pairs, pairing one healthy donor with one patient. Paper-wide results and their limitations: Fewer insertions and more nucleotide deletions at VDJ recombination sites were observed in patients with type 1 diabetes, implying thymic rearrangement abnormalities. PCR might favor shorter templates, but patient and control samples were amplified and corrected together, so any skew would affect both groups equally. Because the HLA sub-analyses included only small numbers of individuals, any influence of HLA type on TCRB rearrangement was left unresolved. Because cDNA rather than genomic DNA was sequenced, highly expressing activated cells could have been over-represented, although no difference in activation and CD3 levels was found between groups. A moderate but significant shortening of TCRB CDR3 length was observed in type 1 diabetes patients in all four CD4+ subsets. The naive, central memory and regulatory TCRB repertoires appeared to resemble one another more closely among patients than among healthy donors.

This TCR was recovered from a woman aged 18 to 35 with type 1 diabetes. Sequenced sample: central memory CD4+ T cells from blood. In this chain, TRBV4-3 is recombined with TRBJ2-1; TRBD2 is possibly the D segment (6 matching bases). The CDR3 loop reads CASSVRRARNEQFF. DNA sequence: TGCGCCAGCAGTGTAAGGAGGGCCCGCAATGAGCAGTTCTTC.